Each of the 23 T cell receptor beta chains below was sequenced from the same sample in a study of beta chain features in type 1 diabetes. The study, taken as a whole, reports: In every one of the four CD4+ subsets, TCRB CDR3s were moderately but significantly shorter in Type 1 diabetes patients.

The study reverse transcribed the entire isolated RNA, so it sequenced expressed TCRB transcripts. The protocol was immunoSEQ multiplex PCR, while the TCRdb copy is restricted to in-frame clones and leaves out a portion. Of some 17,000 clones in the sample, about three quarters were seen once. These receptors lack a known antigen. Sequencing was performed on stem cell memory CD4+ T cells from blood. The source is a man aged 30-40 years with type 1 diabetes.

This chain connects TRBV28 to TRBJ2-7; the match to TRBD2 covers 8 bases. Looked up from germline, CDR1 is MDHEN and CDR2 is SYDVKM. The CDR3 runs 16 residues. V was clipped by 6 bases and J by 3 bases; unmatched bases: 13. The CDR3 here is CASSRGGAAQVYEQYF. CDR3 DNA: TGTGCCAGCAGCCGGGGGGGGGCAGCGCAAGTCTACGAGCAGTACTTC.

The gene calls are TRBV19 and TRBJ1-2; TRBD1 agrees at 7 bases. Trimming cost V 1 base and J 4 bases; bases outside gene matches: 15. Germline V gives CDR1 LNHDA, CDR2 SQIVND (reference sequence). CDR3 size: 18 residues. The CDR3 nucleotides read TGTGCCAGTAGTATAGTTGGGATGTGGGACAGAGAACGCTATGGCTACACCTTC. It specifies CASSIVGMWDRERYGYTF.

The rearrangement joins TRBV2 to TRBJ2-5; 13 bases line up with TRBD2. V lost 4 bases and J lost 2; bases outside the gene matches: 1. CDR1 is SNHLY and CDR2 is FYNNEI in the germline V gene. The CDR3 contains 15 residues. CDR3 sequence (DNA): TGTGCCAGCAGTGGGACTAGCGGGGGTCAAGAGACCCAGTACTTC. It encodes CASSGTSGGQETQYF.

Only a few counts were recorded for this clone. The chain couples TRBV4-3 to TRBJ1-3; D gene uncertain. Trimming removed 10 bases at V and 5 bases at J, with 12 bases between. CDR3 length equals 12 residues. Germline V gene data show CDR1 as LGHNA and CDR2 as YSLEER. CDR3 in DNA: TGCGCCAACCCCCCCGGGAGAAACACCATATATTTT. Amino acids: CANPPGRNTIYF.

This clone was picked up one time. The gene calls are TRBV28 and TRBJ2-1; TRBD1 aligns across 8 bases. The CDR3 consists of 14 residues. From germline, CDR1 is MDHEN and CDR2 SYDVKM. Trimming at V came to 5 bases and at J to 8 bases, leaving 8 bases not matched to a gene. The CDR3 sequence is CASSRPDRDYEQFF. In nucleotides, the CDR3 is TGTGCCAGCAGTCGCCCGGACAGGGACTATGAGCAGTTCTTC.

The J gene is TRBJ1-6, the V gene TRBV30; a possible D gene is TRBD1 (5 bases). The CDR3 runs to 13 residues. Trimming cost V 8 bases and J 5 bases, with 13 bases left between them. Germline lookup yields CDR1 GTSNPN and CDR2 SVGIG (reference sequence). The CDR3, as DNA: TGTGCCGGGGCGACAGAACATAATTCACCCCTCCACTTT. This sequence encodes CAGATEHNSPLHF.

This clone was found once. This sequence joins TRBV19 and TRBJ1-2; D is possibly TRBD1 (6 bases). This CDR3 is 12 amino acids long. Germline-derived CDR1 and CDR2 are LNHDA and SQIVND (reference sequence). The germline V and J ends were trimmed by 3 bases and 8 bases, with 10 bases remaining between them. CDR3 nucleotides: TGTGCCAGTAGTATTGGGCAGGGGGGCTACACCTTC. This encodes CASSIGQGGYTF.

This sequence joins TRBV28 and TRBJ2-7; D possibly corresponds to TRBD1 (6 bases). Trimming removed 5 bases from V and 3 bases from J, with 20 bases in between. Per germline, CDR1 MDHEN and CDR2 SYDVKM. This CDR3 has 16 amino acids. The CDR3 spells CASSPLPRDTNYEQYF. CDR3 bases: TGTGCCAGCAGTCCCTTACCTCGGGACACGAACTACGAGCAGTACTTC.

This chain links TRBV9 with TRBJ1-4; maybe TRBD1 (5 bases). Per the germline V gene, CDR1 is SGDLS and CDR2 is YYNGEE. CDR3 length: 15 amino acids. Trimming pared 3 bases from V and 8 bases from J, leaving 17 bases between. In DNA form, the CDR3 reads TGTGCCAGCAGCGCTGATCCTACACCAGGGGAAAAACTGTTTTTT. Translated, it gives CASSADPTPGEKLFF.

This chain connects TRBV10-3 to TRBJ2-5; 7 bases line up with TRBD2. In germline, CDR1 is ENHRY, CDR2 SYGVKD. V lost 10 bases to trimming and J lost 5 bases; unmatched junction nucleotides: 13. The CDR3 extends over 14 amino acids. Here the CDR3 reads CATQTVGGWETQYF. The CDR3 DNA follows: TGTGCCACCCAGACCGTGGGGGGGTGGGAGACCCAGTACTTC.

This clone was detected a few times. This chain connects TRBV5-1 to TRBJ2-5; D gene ambiguous. Germline V gene sequence: CDR1 SGHRS, CDR2 YFSETQ. This CDR3 contains 13 residues. V dropped 0 bases and J dropped 7 bases, with 10 bases sitting between them. The CDR3 nucleotides are TGCGCCAGCAGCTTGGCCGGCAGGTCGACCCAGTACTTC. This encodes CASSLAGRSTQYF.

J is TRBJ1-2 and V is TRBV9; the match to TRBD1 covers 7 bases. The V gene's germline CDR1 is SGDLS and CDR2 YYNGEE. The trim removed 4 bases at V and 1 base at J, leaving 7 bases unmatched. This CDR3 has 15 amino acids. CDR3 protein: CASSRRDSLNYGYTF. The CDR3 coding sequence is TGTGCCAGCAGCCGAAGGGACAGTCTTAACTATGGCTACACCTTC.

This chain connects TRBV11-3 to TRBJ2-1; 11 nucleotides line up with TRBD1. Unmatched junction bases numbered 5, after V lost 5 bases and J lost 8 bases. This CDR3 is 14 amino acids long. CDR1 is SGHNT, CDR2 YENEEA, per germline. The CDR3: CASSPGQGADEQFF. In DNA form, the CDR3 reads TGTGCCAGCAGCCCCGGACAGGGGGCCGATGAGCAGTTCTTC. Supplemented by reference TRBV11-3 and TRBJ2-1, the full variable domain reads EAGVVQSPRYKIIEKKQPVAFWCNPISGHNTLYWYLQNLGQGPELLIRYENEEAVDDSQLPKDRFSAERLKGVDSTLKIQPAELGDSAVYLCASSPGQGADEQFFGPGTRLTVL.

The J gene is TRBJ1-2, the V gene TRBV15; 8 nucleotides line up with TRBD1. The CDR3 is 13 amino acids. Germline V gene lookup returns CDR1 LNHNV and CDR2 YYDKDF (reference sequence). The V segment lost 1 base and the J segment 8 bases; nucleotides outside the gene matches: 3. The CDR3 spells CATSRGQGNGYTF. The CDR3 DNA sequence: TGTGCCACCAGCAGAGGACAGGGGAACGGCTACACCTTC.

V and J are TRBV29-1 and TRBJ2-2, with 9 bases identical to TRBD2. This CDR3 contains 14 residues. Germline-derived CDR1 and CDR2 are SQVTM and ANQGSEA. Trimming at V came to 4 bases and at J to 5 bases, leaving 5 bases not matched to a gene. The CDR3 nucleotides are TGCAGCGTTGGGCAGGCGGGGGGGACCGGGGAGCTGTTTTTT. Amino acid sequence: CSVGQAGGTGELFF.

In this sample, this clone turned up a few times. This chain links TRBV30 with TRBJ1-1; D possibly corresponds to TRBD1 (5 bases). With 4 bases removed from V and 6 bases from J, the gap between germline ends came to 15 bases. The germline gives CDR1 GTSNPN, CDR2 SVGIG (reference sequence). CDR3 length equals 13 residues. In nucleotides, the CDR3 is TGTGCCTGGACCTTGGGGGGTGGCCCTGAAGCTTTCTTT. Residues: CAWTLGGGPEAFF.

This chain uses TRBV4-2 with TRBJ2-1; D is unresolved. This CDR3 is 16 amino acids long. V lost 0 bases, J lost 0 bases, and 9 bases lay in between. In germline, CDR1 is LGHNA, CDR2 YNFKEQ. CDR3 nucleotides: TGTGCCAGCAGCCAAGATTATTCTCCCTCCTACAATGAGCAGTTCTTC. It encodes CASSQDYSPSYNEQFF.

The sample holds a few counts of this clone. The gene calls are TRBV4-1 and TRBJ2-7; tentatively, D is TRBD2 (5 bases). CDR1 and CDR2 (germline): MGHRA, YSYEKL. The V end was cut by 1 base, the J end by 4 bases, with 14 bases between. The CDR3 has 15 residues. The CDR3 DNA is TGCGCCAGCAGCCAAGCTGGCGGGTGGCGATACGAGCAGTACTTC. This encodes CASSQAGGWRYEQYF.

This sequence joins TRBV9 and TRBJ1-1; D gene unclear. V was cut by 4 bases and J by 1 base, with 14 bases left in between. The CDR3 sequence is 15 residues long. Germline values: CDR1 SGDLS, CDR2 YYNGEE. The CDR3 DNA is TGTGCCAGCAGCCCCCACCCTAGAGGGAACACTGAAGCTTTCTTT. Its translation: CASSPHPRGNTEAFF.

DNA of the CDR3: TGTGCCACCCAGGGGGTTGGCTACACCTTC. Translation gives CATQGVGYTF. The chain is built from TRBV10-3 and TRBJ1-2, with 7 bases lining up with TRBD1. V lost 10 bases and J lost 7; bases outside the gene matches: 3. Germline loops: CDR1 ENHRY, CDR2 SYGVKD. The CDR3 sequence is 10 residues long.

The V and J genes are TRBV18 and TRBJ1-2; D not resolved. The germline CDR1 and CDR2 sequences are KGHSH and LQKENI. CDR3 length: 14 residues. The germline V and J ends were trimmed by 3 bases and 8 bases, with 16 bases remaining between them. The CDR3 loop reads CASSPYQESTGYTF. The CDR3 bases are TGTGCCAGCTCACCCTACCAGGAATCCACCGGCTACACCTTC.

This chain links TRBV4-3 with TRBJ2-5, with a possible D match to TRBD2 (6 bases). Trimming took 4 bases from V and 5 from J, leaving 11 bases between them. CDR1 and CDR2 from the germline V gene are LGHNA and YSLEER. The length of the CDR3 is 13 residues. Here the CDR3 DNA reads TGCGCCAGCAGCCGCACAAGCGGGGAGACCCAGTACTTC. Translated, it gives CASSRTSGETQYF.

The chain links TRBV27 to TRBJ1-1; possibly TRBD1 for D (6 bases). V was cut by 8 bases and J by 7 bases, with 20 bases left in between. The CDR3 contains 14 residues. CDR1 and CDR2 (germline): MNHEY, SMNVEV (reference sequence). The CDR3 spells CASRSLAGAGEAFF. For the CDR3, the DNA is TGTGCCAGCCGATCCTTGGCGGGGGCCGGTGAAGCTTTCTTT.